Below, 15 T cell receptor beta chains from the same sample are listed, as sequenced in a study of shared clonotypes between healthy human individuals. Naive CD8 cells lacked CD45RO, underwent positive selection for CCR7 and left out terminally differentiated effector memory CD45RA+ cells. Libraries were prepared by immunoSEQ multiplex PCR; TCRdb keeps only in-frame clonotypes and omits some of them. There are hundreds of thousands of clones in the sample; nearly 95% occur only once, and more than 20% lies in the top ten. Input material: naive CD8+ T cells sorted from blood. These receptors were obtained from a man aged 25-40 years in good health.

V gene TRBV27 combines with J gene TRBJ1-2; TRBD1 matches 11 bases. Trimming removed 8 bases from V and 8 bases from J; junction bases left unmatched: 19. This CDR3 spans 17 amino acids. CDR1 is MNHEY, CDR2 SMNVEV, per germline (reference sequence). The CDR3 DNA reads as TGTGCCAGCTCTAGAGCGGGGACAGGGGGACTTGGTGACGGCTACACCTTC. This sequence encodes CASSRAGTGGLGDGYTF.

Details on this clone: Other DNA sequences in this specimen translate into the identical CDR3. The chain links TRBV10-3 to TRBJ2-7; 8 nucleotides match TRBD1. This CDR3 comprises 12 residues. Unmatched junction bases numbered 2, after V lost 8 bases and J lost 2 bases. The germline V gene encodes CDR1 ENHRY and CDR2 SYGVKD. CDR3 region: CAISDRAYEQYF. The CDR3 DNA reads TGTGCCATCTCGGACAGGGCCTACGAGCAGTACTTC.

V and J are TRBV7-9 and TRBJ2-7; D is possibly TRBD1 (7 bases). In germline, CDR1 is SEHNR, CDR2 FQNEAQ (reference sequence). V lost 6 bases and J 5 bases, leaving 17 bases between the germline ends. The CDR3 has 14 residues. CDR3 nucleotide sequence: TGTGCCAGCAGATCTGGAGGGGGCGTCAACGAGCAGTACTTC. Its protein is CASRSGGGVNEQYF.

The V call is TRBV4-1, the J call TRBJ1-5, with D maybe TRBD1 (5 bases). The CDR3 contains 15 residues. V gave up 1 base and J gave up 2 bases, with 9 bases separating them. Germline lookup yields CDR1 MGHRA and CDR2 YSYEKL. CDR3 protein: CASSQGQGGNQPQHF. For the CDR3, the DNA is TGCGCCAGCAGCCAAGGTCAGGGTGGCAATCAGCCCCAGCATTTT.

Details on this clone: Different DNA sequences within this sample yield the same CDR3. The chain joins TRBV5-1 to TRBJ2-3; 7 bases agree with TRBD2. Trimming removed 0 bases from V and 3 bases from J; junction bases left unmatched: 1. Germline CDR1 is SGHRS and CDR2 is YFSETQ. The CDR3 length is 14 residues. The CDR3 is CASSLGGGTDTQYF. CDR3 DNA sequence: TGCGCCAGCAGCTTGGGGGGAGGGACAGATACGCAGTATTTT.

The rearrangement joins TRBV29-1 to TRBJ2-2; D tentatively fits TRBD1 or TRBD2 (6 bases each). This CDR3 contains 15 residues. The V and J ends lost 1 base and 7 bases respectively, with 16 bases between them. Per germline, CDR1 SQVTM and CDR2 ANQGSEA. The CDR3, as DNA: TGCAGCGTTGAAGTCGTCTCGGGGGCGAACGGGGAGCTGTTTTTT. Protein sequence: CSVEVVSGANGELFF.

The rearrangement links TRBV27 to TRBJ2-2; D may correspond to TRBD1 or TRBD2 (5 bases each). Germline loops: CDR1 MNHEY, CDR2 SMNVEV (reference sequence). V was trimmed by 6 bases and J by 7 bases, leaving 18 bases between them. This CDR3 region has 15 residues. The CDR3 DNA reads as TGTGCCAGCAGCCCTCGTTTCAGGGAGAACGGGGAGCTGTTTTTT. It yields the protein CASSPRFRENGELFF.

The CDR3 loop is CASSPSYPDDDTQYF. DNA of the CDR3: TGTGCCAGCAGCCCGTCCTACCCAGACGACGATACGCAGTATTTT. V and J are TRBV7-8 and TRBJ2-3; no firm D call. Trimming removed 5 bases at V and 6 bases at J, with 18 bases between. Germline V CDR1 and CDR2: SGHVS, FQNEAQ. CDR3 length equals 15 residues.

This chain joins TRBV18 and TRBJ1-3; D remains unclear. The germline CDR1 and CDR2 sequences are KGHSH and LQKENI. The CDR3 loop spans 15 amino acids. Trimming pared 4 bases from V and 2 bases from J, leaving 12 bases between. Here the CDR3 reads CASSLVSPPGNTIYF. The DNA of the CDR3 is TGTGCCAGCTCACTAGTCAGCCCCCCTGGAAACACCATATATTTT.

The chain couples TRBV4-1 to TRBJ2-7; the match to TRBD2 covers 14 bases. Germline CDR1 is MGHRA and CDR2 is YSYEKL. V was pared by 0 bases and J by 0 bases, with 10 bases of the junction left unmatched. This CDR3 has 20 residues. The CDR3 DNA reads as TGCGCCAGCAGCCAAGAAGAGGGACTAGCGGGAGAATTGCTCTCCTACGAGCAGTACTTC. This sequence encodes CASSQEEGLAGELLSYEQYF.

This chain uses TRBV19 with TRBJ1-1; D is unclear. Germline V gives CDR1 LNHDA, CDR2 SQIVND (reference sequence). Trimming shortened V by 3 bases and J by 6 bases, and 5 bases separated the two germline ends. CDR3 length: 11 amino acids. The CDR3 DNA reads TGTGCCAGTAGTATGTCGGCTGAAGCTTTCTTT. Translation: CASSMSAEAFF.

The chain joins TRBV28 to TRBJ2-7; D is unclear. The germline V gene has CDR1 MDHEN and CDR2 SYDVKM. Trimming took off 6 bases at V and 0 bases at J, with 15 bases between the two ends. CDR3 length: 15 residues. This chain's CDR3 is CASSPISEISYEQYF. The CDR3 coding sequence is TGTGCCAGCAGCCCAATATCGGAAATCTCCTACGAGCAGTACTTC.

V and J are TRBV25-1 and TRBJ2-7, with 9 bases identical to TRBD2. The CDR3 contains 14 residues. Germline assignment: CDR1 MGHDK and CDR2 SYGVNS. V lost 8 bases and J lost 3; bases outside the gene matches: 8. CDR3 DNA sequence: TGTGCCAGCGCGCCGACTAGCGGAGTCTACGAGCAGTACTTC. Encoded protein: CASAPTSGVYEQYF.

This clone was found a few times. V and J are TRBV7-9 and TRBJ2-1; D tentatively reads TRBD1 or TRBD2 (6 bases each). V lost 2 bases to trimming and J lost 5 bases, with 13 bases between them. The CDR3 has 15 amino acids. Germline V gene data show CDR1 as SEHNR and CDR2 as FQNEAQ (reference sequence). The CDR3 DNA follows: TGTGCCAGCAGCTTAAGGGGGGATGGCGACAATGAGCAGTTCTTC. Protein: CASSLRGDGDNEQFF.

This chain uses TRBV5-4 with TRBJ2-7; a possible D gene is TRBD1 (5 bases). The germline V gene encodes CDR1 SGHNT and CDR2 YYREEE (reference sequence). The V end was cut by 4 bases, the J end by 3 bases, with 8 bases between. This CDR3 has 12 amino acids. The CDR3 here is CASSIDSYEQYF. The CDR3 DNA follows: TGTGCCAGCAGCATAGACAGCTACGAGCAGTACTTC.